This T cell receptor (beta chain) comes out of a study of blood T cells in healthy people across ages. It was with a sample-barcoded 5' primer and a J-beta primer mix that a second PCR of about 7 to 12 cycles was run. Sequencing yielded, for each sample, at least 3 million paired-end reads carrying CDR3. From the 5' RACE reads, TCRdb called clonotypes with MiXCR, one entry per CDR3 protein. Of some 690,000 distinct CDR3 sequences listed, about 20% are singletons. This clonotype was seen more than once but under ten times. Its antigen is currently unknown. General study results and limits: A strong correlation was seen between TCR beta diversity and naive T cell percentage. PBMC samples, being unsorted, prevented any conclusive comparison of naive and antigen-experienced cells.

V was shortened by 4 bases and J by 1 base, with 14 bases between the two germline ends. The germline CDR1 and CDR2 sequences are SGHNT and YENEEA. CDR3 length: 16 residues. The V gene is TRBV11-3, the J gene TRBJ2-1, with D perhaps TRBD1 or TRBD2 (7 bases each). The sample was blood. The TCR originated in a man aged 70-80 years in good health. Here the CDR3 reads CASSWEGASSYNEQFF. CDR3 DNA: TGTGCCAGCAGCTGGGAGGGGGCGTCTTCCTACAATGAGCAGTTCTTC.